This T cell receptor beta chain comes out of a study of tumor and adjacent non-tumor tissue in lung cancer. Study results and caveats: Normal lung showed higher cumulative top 100 clone frequency than tumor. Higher tumor TCR diversity was associated with shorter survival.

This clonotype has more than one count but fewer than ten. Its antigen is undetermined. The template was RNA from unsorted bulk tissue. Newly diagnosed lung cancer patients had thoracic surgery in China, August–November 2014, without prior chemotherapy. The CDR3 contains 15 residues. The germline V gene encodes CDR1 SEHNR and CDR2 FQNEAQ (reference sequence). Germline trimming cut 2 bases from V and 8 bases from J; bases unmatched to any gene: 8. Three rounds of nested PCR, following a modified ARM-PCR protocol, produced the TCRbeta library. TCRdb re-derived calls from the multiplex PCR reads in MiXCR, one entry per CDR3 protein. The sample contains about 78,000 distinct CDR3 sequences, roughly 80% of which appear only once.

Sample: lung tumor tissue. This sequence originates from a woman aged 45 to 65 with non-small cell lung cancer. The chain couples TRBV7-9 to TRBJ1-2; 10 bases match TRBD1. The CDR3 coding sequence is TGTGCCAGCAGCTTAAGCCGGGACAGGGGAAACGGCTACACCTTC. This encodes CASSLSRDRGNGYTF.